The 2 T cell receptor beta chains presented below share a single source sample, sequenced in a study of blood T cell repertoires in COVID-19 (dated by TCRdb to 2020 to 2022). The method behind the library was the immunoSEQ multiplex PCR assay. TCRdb obtained this table from immuneACCESS and retained in-frame rearrangements with V and J assigned. These tables miss some clones; where compared with another copy, unresolved V genes account for less than half of the shortfall, and the remainder is unexplained. Present in this sample are fewer than 65,000 clones, around 87% of which were seen just once. The top ten hold around 6.3% of the sample. Input material: peripheral blood. The receptor source for this set is a man aged 55-75 years with acute or convalescent COVID-19.

The chain has TRBV4-2 and TRBJ2-3; D possibly corresponds to TRBD2 (6 bases). This CDR3 spans 16 amino acids. Germline V gene lookup returns CDR1 LGHNA and CDR2 YNFKEQ. V was shortened by 0 bases and J by 2 bases, with 12 bases between the two germline ends. CDR3 region: CASSQDVGGLTDTQYF. The CDR3, as DNA: TGTGCCAGCAGCCAAGATGTGGGGGGACTCACAGATACGCAGTATTTT.

The CDR3 DNA is TGTGCCAGCAGGCCGACAGCCAGCTCTGGAAACACCATATATTTT. Its translation: CASRPTASSGNTIYF. V gene TRBV2 combines with J gene TRBJ1-3; D is perhaps TRBD1 (5 bases). Trimming cost V 6 bases and J 0 bases, with 12 bases left between them. Germline V gives CDR1 SNHLY, CDR2 FYNNEI. This CDR3 spans 15 amino acids.